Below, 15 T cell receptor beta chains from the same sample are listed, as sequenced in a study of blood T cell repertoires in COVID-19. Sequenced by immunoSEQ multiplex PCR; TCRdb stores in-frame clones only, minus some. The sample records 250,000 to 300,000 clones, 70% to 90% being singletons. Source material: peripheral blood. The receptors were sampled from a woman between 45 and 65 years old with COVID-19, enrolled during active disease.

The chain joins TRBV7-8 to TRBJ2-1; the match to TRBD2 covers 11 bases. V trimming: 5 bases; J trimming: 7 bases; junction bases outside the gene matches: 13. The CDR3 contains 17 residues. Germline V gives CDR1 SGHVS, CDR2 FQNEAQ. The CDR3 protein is CASSLQISGRARNEQFF. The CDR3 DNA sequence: TGTGCCAGCAGCCTGCAAATTAGCGGGAGGGCCAGAAATGAGCAGTTCTTC.

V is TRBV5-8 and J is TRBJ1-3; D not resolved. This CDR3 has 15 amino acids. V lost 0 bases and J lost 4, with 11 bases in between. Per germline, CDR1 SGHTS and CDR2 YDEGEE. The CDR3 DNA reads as TGTGCCAGCAGCTTGGAGTGGGCATCCGGAAACACCATATATTTT. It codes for CASSLEWASGNTIYF.

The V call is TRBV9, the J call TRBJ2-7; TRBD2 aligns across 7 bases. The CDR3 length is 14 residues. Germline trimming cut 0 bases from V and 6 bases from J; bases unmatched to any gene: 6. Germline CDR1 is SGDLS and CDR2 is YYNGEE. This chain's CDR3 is CASSVDAGVPEQYF. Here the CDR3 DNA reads TGTGCCAGCAGCGTAGACGCGGGAGTTCCCGAGCAGTACTTC.

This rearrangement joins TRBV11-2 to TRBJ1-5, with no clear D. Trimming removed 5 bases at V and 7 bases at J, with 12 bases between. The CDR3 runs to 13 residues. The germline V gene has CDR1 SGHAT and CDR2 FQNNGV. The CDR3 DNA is TGTGCCAGCAGCCCCGAGGGTAGACAGCCCCAGCATTTT. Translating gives CASSPEGRQPQHF.

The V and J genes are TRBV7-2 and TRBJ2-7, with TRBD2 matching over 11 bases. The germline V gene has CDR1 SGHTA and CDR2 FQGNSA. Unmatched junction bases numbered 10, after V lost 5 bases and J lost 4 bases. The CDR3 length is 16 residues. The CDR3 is CASSLTVAGGRYEQYF. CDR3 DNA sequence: TGTGCCAGCAGCCTAACAGTAGCGGGAGGGCGATACGAGCAGTACTTC. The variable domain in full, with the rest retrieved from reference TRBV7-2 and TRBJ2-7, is GAGVSQSPSNKVTEKGKDVELRCDPISGHTALYWYRQSLGQGLEFLIYFQGNSAPDKSGLPSDRFSAERTGGSVSTLTIQRTQQEDSAVYLCASSLTVAGGRYEQYFGPGTRLTVT.

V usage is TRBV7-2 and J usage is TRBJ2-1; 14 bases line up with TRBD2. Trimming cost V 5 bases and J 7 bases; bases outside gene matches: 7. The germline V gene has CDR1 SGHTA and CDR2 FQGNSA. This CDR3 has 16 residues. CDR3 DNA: TGTGCCAGCAGCCGGGCCGGGACTAGCGGGAGAAATGAGCAGTTCTTC. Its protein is CASSRAGTSGRNEQFF.

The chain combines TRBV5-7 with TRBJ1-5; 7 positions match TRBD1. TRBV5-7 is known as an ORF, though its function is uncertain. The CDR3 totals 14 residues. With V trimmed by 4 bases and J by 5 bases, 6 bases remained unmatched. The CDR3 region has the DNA TGTGCCAGCAGCCCCGGGACAGAGCATCAGCCCCAGCATTTT. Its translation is CASSPGTEHQPQHF.

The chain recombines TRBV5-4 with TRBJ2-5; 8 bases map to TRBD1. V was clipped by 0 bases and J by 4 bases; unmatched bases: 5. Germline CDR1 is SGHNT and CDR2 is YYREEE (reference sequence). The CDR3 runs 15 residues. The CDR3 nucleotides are TGTGCCAGCAGCTTGGGTCTTACAGGGGGAGAGACCCAGTACTTC. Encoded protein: CASSLGLTGGETQYF.

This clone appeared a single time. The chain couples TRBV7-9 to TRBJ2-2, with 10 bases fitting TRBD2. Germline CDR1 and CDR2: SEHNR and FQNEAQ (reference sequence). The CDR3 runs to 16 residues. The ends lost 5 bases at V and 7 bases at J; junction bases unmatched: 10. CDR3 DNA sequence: TGTGCCAGCAGCGACTCTAGCGGGAGACGGTACGGGGAGCTGTTTTTT. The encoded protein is CASSDSSGRRYGELFF.

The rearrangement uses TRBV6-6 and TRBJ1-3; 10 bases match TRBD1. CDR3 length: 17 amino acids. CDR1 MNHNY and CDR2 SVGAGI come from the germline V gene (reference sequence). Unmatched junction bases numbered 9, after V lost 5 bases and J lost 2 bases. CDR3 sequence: CASSLRDRGGPGNTIYF. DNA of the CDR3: TGTGCCAGCAGTCTCCGGGACAGGGGAGGACCTGGAAACACCATATATTTT.

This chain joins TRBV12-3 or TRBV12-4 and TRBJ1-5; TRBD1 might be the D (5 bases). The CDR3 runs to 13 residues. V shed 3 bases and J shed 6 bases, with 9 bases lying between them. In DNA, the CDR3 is TGTGCCAGCAGTTTGCAGGGAAGTCAGCCCCAGCATTTT. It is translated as CASSLQGSQPQHF.

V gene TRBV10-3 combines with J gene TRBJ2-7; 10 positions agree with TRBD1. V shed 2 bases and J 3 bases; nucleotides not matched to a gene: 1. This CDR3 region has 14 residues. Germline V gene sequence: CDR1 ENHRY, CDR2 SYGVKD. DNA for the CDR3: TGTGCCATCAGTGAGGGACAGGGGGGCTACGAGCAGTACTTC. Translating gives CAISEGQGGYEQYF.

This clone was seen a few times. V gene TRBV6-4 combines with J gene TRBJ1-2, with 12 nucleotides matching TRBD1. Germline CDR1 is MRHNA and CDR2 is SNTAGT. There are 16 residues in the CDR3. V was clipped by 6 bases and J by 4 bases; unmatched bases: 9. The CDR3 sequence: CASRPMRDRGPYGYTF. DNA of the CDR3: TGTGCCAGCAGACCAATGAGGGACAGGGGGCCCTATGGCTACACCTTC.

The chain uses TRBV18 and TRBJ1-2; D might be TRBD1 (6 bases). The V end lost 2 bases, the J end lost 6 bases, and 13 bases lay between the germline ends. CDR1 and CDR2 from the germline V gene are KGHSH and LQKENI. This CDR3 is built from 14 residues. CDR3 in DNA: TGTGCCAGCTCACCAACGGGGGGGCAGGATGGCTACACCTTC. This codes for CASSPTGGQDGYTF.

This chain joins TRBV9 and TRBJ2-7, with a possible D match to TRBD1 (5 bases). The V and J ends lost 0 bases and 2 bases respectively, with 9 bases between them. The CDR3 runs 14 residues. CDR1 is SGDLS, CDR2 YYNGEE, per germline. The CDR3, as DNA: TGTGCCAGCAGCGTAGGAGACAGTACCTACGAGCAGTACTTC. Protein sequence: CASSVGDSTYEQYF.